This record looks at one TCR beta chain sequence and its context. Its matching antigen is unknown. Sequence at one end of the junction differs from germline and may be a read error. The data were taken from a study of blood T cells in healthy people across ages. Broader study findings: As naive T cell percentage varied, TCR beta diversity correlated strongly with it.

Combining a sample-barcoded 5' primer with a J-beta primer mix, a second PCR ran for 7 to 11 cycles. Each cDNA molecule carried a tag from a template-switch adaptor that contained 12 random nucleotides. TCRdb re-called the 5' RACE reads through MiXCR, storing one row per CDR3 protein. The table records about 1.8 million distinct CDR3 sequences, about 50% of them present only once. There are 16 residues in the CDR3. The V gene's germline CDR1 is MNHNY and CDR2 SVGAGI (reference sequence). V is TRBV6-6 and J is TRBJ2-5, with TRBD1 identical over 9 bases. Near its end, the DNA agrees better with TRBJ2-7, so the J call may be wrong. The sample consisted of blood. The TCR was taken from a woman in her thirties or forties in good health. CDR3 coding DNA: TGTGCCGGCAGTGAGGGGACAGGGATCGTTCCCTACGAGCAGTACTTC. Protein product: CAGSEGTGIVPYEQYF.